A single sample gave rise to the 28 T cell receptor beta chains below, sequenced in a study of T-cell reconstitution after alpha-beta-depleted transplantation in children. Construction of the TCRbeta library involved unique molecular identifiers. Via MiXCR, TCRdb re-called the PCR reads, giving one row per CDR3 protein. Of 100,000 to 120,000 distinct CDR3 sequences listed, 9% to 12% are singletons. The sample consisted of PBMCs from the stem cell graft donor, taken from the stem cell graft. All receptors come from a human donor who donated a stem cell graft to a child with acute lymphoblastic leukemia.

This clonotype was detected many times. The chain carries TRBV20-1 and TRBJ2-1; no definite D call. The germline gives CDR1 DFQATT, CDR2 SNEGSKA (reference sequence). Trimming left V 5 bases short and J 2 bases short, with 16 bases between. The CDR3 loop spans 15 amino acids. This CDR3 is CSASLTRPAYNEQFF. The CDR3 DNA reads TGCAGTGCTTCTCTCACGAGGCCGGCCTACAATGAGCAGTTCTTC.

This clonotype was recorded at least ten times. This chain connects TRBV4-3 to TRBJ1-2; the match to TRBD1 covers 12 bases. The CDR3 runs 14 residues. Germline assignment: CDR1 LGHNA and CDR2 YSLEER. V shed 1 base, J shed 7 bases, and the junction held 1 base outside the gene matches. CDR3 loop: CASSQVGQGAGYTF. The CDR3 DNA sequence: TGCGCCAGCAGCCAAGTGGGACAGGGGGCTGGCTACACCTTC.

This clonotype was found many times. The chain carries TRBV28 and TRBJ2-7, with a weak D call TRBD1 (5 bases). CDR3 length: 15 residues. Germline values: CDR1 MDHEN, CDR2 SYDVKM. V dropped 5 bases and J dropped 5 bases, with 19 bases sitting between them. The CDR3 region is CASSPRPAGYNEQYF. As DNA, the CDR3 is TGTGCCAGCAGTCCCCGCCCGGCAGGGTATAACGAGCAGTACTTC.

This clonotype was seen many times. The V gene is TRBV12-3 or TRBV12-4, the J gene TRBJ2-2, with D unclear. The CDR3 extends over 12 amino acids. The V end lost 4 bases, the J end lost 7 bases, and 7 bases lay between the germline ends. The CDR3 is CASSSGGGELFF. The DNA for the CDR3 is TGTGCCAGCAGTTCAGGTGGCGGGGAGCTGTTTTTT.

This clonotype was detected ten times or more. The chain has TRBV24-1 and TRBJ1-4; D is undetermined. CDR1 KGHDR and CDR2 SFDVKD come from the germline V gene. The CDR3 runs to 12 residues. The ends were cut back, 9 bases at V and 6 bases at J, with 10 bases in the middle. CDR3 protein: CATSRGDEKLFF. The DNA for the CDR3 is TGTGCCACCTCCCGCGGAGATGAAAAACTGTTTTTT.

This clonotype was observed a few times. A much larger clone sits a single nucleotide away, making a read error possible. The chain recombines TRBV18 with TRBJ2-4; no definite D call. Germline loops: CDR1 KGHSH, CDR2 LQKENI. The CDR3 length is 15 residues. DNA for the CDR3: TGTGCCAGCTCACCACCAGGGTCAACCAAAAACAGTCAGTACTTC. Protein product: CASSPPGSTKNSQYF.

This clonotype was found many times. The chain combines TRBV20-1 with TRBJ1-2; 7 bases are shared with TRBD1. Germline V gives CDR1 DFQATT, CDR2 SNEGSKA (reference sequence). Trimming removed 4 bases from V and 6 bases from J; junction bases left unmatched: 20. CDR3 size: 17 residues. The chain's CDR3 is CSATGGTQGVVFDGYTF. In nucleotides, the CDR3 is TGCAGTGCTACTGGTGGGACTCAGGGGGTGGTTTTCGATGGCTACACCTTC.

This clonotype was counted between two and nine times. The CDR3 DNA is TGTGCCAGCAGCGCTGTACAGGGAGGGGTTGACTACACCTTC. Protein sequence: CASSAVQGGVDYTF. The J gene is TRBJ1-2, the V gene TRBV7-9; a possible D gene is TRBD1 (6 bases). The CDR3 spans 14 residues. Trimming removed 5 bases from V and 10 bases from J, with 20 bases in between. Per the germline V gene, CDR1 is SEHNR and CDR2 is FQNEAQ (reference sequence). Based on the CDR3 plus reference TRBV7-9 and TRBJ1-2, the full variable domain is DTGVSQNPRHKITKRGQNVTFRCDPISEHNRLYWYRQTLGQGPEFLTYFQNEAQLEKSRLLSDRFSAERPKGSFSTLEIQRTEQGDSAMYLCASSAVQGGVDYTFGSGTRLTVV.

This clonotype was seen many times. The rearrangement uses TRBV9 and TRBJ2-3; 7 bases align to TRBD1. CDR3 length: 16 amino acids. CDR1 SGDLS and CDR2 YYNGEE come from the germline V gene. V lost 1 base, J lost 0 bases, and 5 bases stayed unmatched. The CDR3 loop is CASSVRTGDSTDTQYF. The CDR3 DNA is TGTGCCAGCAGCGTACGGACAGGAGACAGCACAGATACGCAGTATTTT.

This clonotype was counted at least ten times. This chain uses TRBV25-1 with TRBJ2-1; 8 bases align to TRBD2. V trimming: 2 bases; J trimming: 7 bases; junction bases outside the gene matches: 10. The CDR3 contains 16 residues. Germline V gene sequence: CDR1 MGHDK, CDR2 SYGVNS. In nucleotides, the CDR3 is TGTGCCAGCAGTGAAGTGGCGGGAGGAACAAGAAATGAGCAGTTCTTC. Translation gives CASSEVAGGTRNEQFF.

This clonotype has a count of ten or more. The chain is built from TRBV12-3 or TRBV12-4 and TRBJ1-2; D gene ambiguous. V was cut by 5 bases and J by 4 bases, with 11 bases left in between. This CDR3 comprises 13 residues. CDR3 coding DNA: TGTGCCAGCAGTCCCCCCAATGGCTATGGCTACACCTTC. It encodes CASSPPNGYGYTF.

This clonotype was seen many times. This chain links TRBV3-1 with TRBJ2-2; D is unclear. V shed 4 bases and J shed 4 bases, with 13 bases lying between them. The V gene's germline CDR1 is LGHDT and CDR2 YNNKEL (reference sequence). This CDR3 spans 15 amino acids. The CDR3 DNA follows: TGTGCCAGCAGCCTAGGGCCGACGGGCACCGGGGAGCTGTTTTTT. It yields the protein CASSLGPTGTGELFF.

This clonotype appeared many times. J is TRBJ2-3 and V is TRBV5-1; TRBD2 agrees at 11 bases. CDR3 size: 18 residues. Germline CDR1 and CDR2: SGHRS and YFSETQ. After removal of 2 bases from V and 0 bases from J, the junction contained 8 bases not matched to a gene. CDR3 residues: CASSFVGLAASSTDTQYF. CDR3 nucleotides: TGCGCCAGCAGCTTCGTGGGACTAGCGGCCTCTAGCACAGATACGCAGTATTTT.

This clonotype appeared many times. The chain has TRBV4-1 and TRBJ2-3, with TRBD2 identical over 12 bases. After removal of 1 base from V and 1 base from J, the junction contained 6 bases not matched to a gene. Germline CDR1 is MGHRA and CDR2 is YSYEKL. CDR3 size: 18 residues. The CDR3 loop is CASSQGLAGGPRTDTQYF. The CDR3 DNA sequence: TGCGCCAGCAGCCAAGGGCTAGCGGGGGGGCCCCGCACAGATACGCAGTATTTT.

This clonotype was seen ten or more times. This sequence joins TRBV5-5 and TRBJ2-1, with 9 bases aligning to TRBD2. The CDR3 runs to 15 residues. Trimming took 4 bases from V and 9 from J; bases not matched to a gene: 11. Germline CDR1 and CDR2: SGHKS and YYEKEE (reference sequence). CDR3 nucleotide sequence: TGTGCCAGCAGCCCCCCCGCAGCGGGGGGCACTGAGCAGTTCTTC. It encodes CASSPPAAGGTEQFF.

This clonotype was counted ten times or more. The V and J genes are TRBV25-1 and TRBJ2-3, with 8 bases identical to TRBD2. The CDR3 length is 13 residues. V lost 6 bases and J lost 11; bases outside the gene matches: 10. Germline assignment: CDR1 MGHDK and CDR2 SYGVNS. Here the CDR3 reads CASSRAGRGEQYF. The CDR3, as DNA: TGTGCCAGCAGCCGGGCGGGGCGGGGGGAGCAGTATTTT.

This clonotype appeared many times. The chain carries TRBV4-1 and TRBJ1-5; tentative D call: TRBD1 (5 bases). The CDR3 totals 15 residues. Trimming cost V 6 bases and J 2 bases, with 14 bases left between them. Germline lookup yields CDR1 MGHRA and CDR2 YSYEKL. The CDR3 sequence: CASSTGGSGNQPQHF. The DNA for the CDR3 is TGCGCCAGCAGTACGGGGGGTAGTGGCAATCAGCCCCAGCATTTT.

Ten or more counts support this clonotype. CDR3 sequence: CASSPSTELFF. CDR3 in DNA: TGTGCCAGCAGTCCTTCTACAGAACTGTTTTTT. This chain joins TRBV12-3 or TRBV12-4 and TRBJ1-4; D unresolved. Trimming cost V 5 bases and J 12 bases, with 10 bases left between them. The CDR3 runs to 11 residues.

This clonotype has ten or more counts. The rearrangement joins TRBV5-1 to TRBJ2-7, with 7 bases lining up with TRBD2. This CDR3 region has 16 residues. J lost 0 bases, V lost 4 bases, and 10 bases had no gene match. Looked up from germline, CDR1 is SGHRS and CDR2 is YFSETQ. Here the CDR3 DNA reads TGCGCCAGCAGCCCGGGGGTAGCGGGCCGCTCCTACGAGCAGTACTTC. Encoded protein: CASSPGVAGRSYEQYF.

This clonotype was picked up many times. The rearrangement joins TRBV11-2 to TRBJ1-1, with a possible D match to TRBD1 (5 bases). The CDR3 loop spans 14 amino acids. V was trimmed by 5 bases and J by 0 bases, leaving 10 bases between them. The germline CDR1 and CDR2 sequences are SGHAT and FQNNGV. DNA of the CDR3: TGTGCCAGCAGCAGGGACGGAATGAACACTGAAGCTTTCTTT. It specifies CASSRDGMNTEAFF.

This clonotype was picked up many times. This chain links TRBV7-2 with TRBJ2-7, with D possibly TRBD2 on 5 matching bases. This CDR3 has 17 amino acids. V lost 4 bases and J lost 0, with 19 bases in between. The germline V gene encodes CDR1 SGHTA and CDR2 FQGNSA. CDR3 bases: TGTGCCAGCAGCTCCGTAGCTACTGGGAGAACCTCCTACGAGCAGTACTTC. Protein: CASSSVATGRTSYEQYF.

There are many counts of this clonotype. The chain uses TRBV7-2 and TRBJ1-3, with 7 positions matching TRBD1. The CDR3 length is 16 residues. Germline lookup yields CDR1 SGHTA and CDR2 FQGNSA. V was pared by 2 bases and J by 3 bases, with 7 bases of the junction left unmatched. CDR3 amino acids: CASSLSGGAFGNTIYF. Written as DNA, the CDR3 is TGTGCCAGCAGCTTATCAGGGGGGGCTTTTGGAAACACCATATATTTT.

This clonotype was counted many times. J is TRBJ2-1 and V is TRBV3-1, with TRBD2 matching 12 bases. CDR1 and CDR2 from the germline V gene are LGHDT and YNNKEL (reference sequence). This CDR3 contains 14 residues. Trimming removed 4 bases from V and 10 bases from J; junction bases left unmatched: 5. The CDR3 sequence: CASSPSTSGREQFF. The CDR3 DNA is TGTGCCAGCAGCCCATCGACTAGCGGGAGAGAGCAGTTCTTC.

This clonotype was recorded many times. This sequence joins TRBV27 and TRBJ1-1, with 7 bases matching TRBD1. With 2 bases clipped from V and 4 bases from J, the junction kept 7 bases outside the gene matches. This CDR3 contains 15 residues. Germline values: CDR1 MNHEY, CDR2 SMNVEV (reference sequence). The CDR3 DNA follows: TGTGCCAGCAGTTTAAGAGGGGGCAGCGGCACTGAAGCTTTCTTT. Protein product: CASSLRGGSGTEAFF.

At least ten counts were recorded for this clonotype. The gene calls are TRBV25-1 and TRBJ2-2; 7 bases align to TRBD1. J lost 3 bases, V lost 2 bases, and 0 bases had no gene match. Germline lookup yields CDR1 MGHDK and CDR2 SYGVNS. The CDR3 runs to 14 residues. The CDR3 DNA reads TGTGCCAGCAGTGAAGGACAGGACACCGGGGAGCTGTTTTTT. It translates to CASSEGQDTGELFF.

In its sample, this clonotype was seen many times. This CDR3 reads CSATPGLAGGPRDTQYF. The CDR3 DNA follows: TGCAGTGCTACCCCGGGACTAGCGGGAGGCCCTCGGGATACGCAGTATTTT. The rearrangement joins TRBV20-1 to TRBJ2-3, with TRBD2 matching over 15 bases. CDR1 and CDR2 (germline): DFQATT, SNEGSKA (reference sequence). The CDR3 runs 17 residues. The ends lost 4 bases at V and 6 bases at J; junction bases unmatched: 11.

This clonotype was counted at least ten times. V is TRBV29-1 and J is TRBJ1-5, with D unresolved. The CDR3 has 13 amino acids. Per the germline V gene, CDR1 is SQVTM and CDR2 is ANQGSEA. Trimming took 1 base from V and 0 from J, leaving 4 bases between them. The CDR3: CSVEGDSNQPQHF. In DNA, the CDR3 is TGCAGCGTTGAAGGGGATAGCAATCAGCCCCAGCATTTT. The entire variable domain, with the rest obtained from reference TRBV29-1 and TRBJ1-5, is as follows: SAVISQKPSRDICQRGTSLTIQCQVDSQVTMMFWYRQQPGQSLTLIATANQGSEATYESGFVIDKFPISRPNLTFSTLTVSNMSPEDSSIYLCSVEGDSNQPQHFGDGTRLSIL.

The chain carries TRBV19 and TRBJ2-5, with unresolved D. The CDR3 runs 13 residues. The germline CDR1 and CDR2 sequences are LNHDA and SQIVND (reference sequence). V was pared by 8 bases and J by 5 bases, with 15 bases between. The CDR3 DNA is TGTGCCAGTTCTCAAAGGGCCGTCGAGACCCAGTACTTC. It codes for CASSQRAVETQYF.